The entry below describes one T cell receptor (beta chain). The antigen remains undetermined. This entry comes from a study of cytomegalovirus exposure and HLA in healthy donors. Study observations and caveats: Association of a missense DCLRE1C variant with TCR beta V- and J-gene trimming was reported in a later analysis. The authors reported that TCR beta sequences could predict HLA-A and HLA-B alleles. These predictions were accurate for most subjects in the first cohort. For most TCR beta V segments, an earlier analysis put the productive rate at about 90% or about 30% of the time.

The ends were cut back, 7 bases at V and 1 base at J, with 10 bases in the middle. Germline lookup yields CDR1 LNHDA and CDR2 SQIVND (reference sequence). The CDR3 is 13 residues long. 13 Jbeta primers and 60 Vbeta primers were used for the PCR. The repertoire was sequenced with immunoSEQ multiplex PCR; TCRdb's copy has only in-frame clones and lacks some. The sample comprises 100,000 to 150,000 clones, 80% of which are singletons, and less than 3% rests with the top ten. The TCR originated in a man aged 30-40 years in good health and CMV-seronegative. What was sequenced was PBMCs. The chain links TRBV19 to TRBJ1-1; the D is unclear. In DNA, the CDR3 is TGTGCCAGTACCCTCTTCAGGAACACTGAAGCTTTCTTT. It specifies CASTLFRNTEAFF.